These 20 T cell receptor beta chains were sequenced from one sample in a study of blood T cell repertoires in COVID-19 (dated by TCRdb to the early 2020s). The library relied on the immunoSEQ multiplex PCR assay. What TCRdb holds here is the immuneACCESS table cut down to in-frame rearrangements. Part of the clones is not present; checked against another copy, under half of the missing clones reflect an unresolved V gene, and the others are unexplained. In this sample the table shows fewer than 300,000 clones, 84% of which occur a single time. The ten largest clones take up around 1.6% of the sample. Material for sequencing was peripheral blood. All receptors come from a human donor with COVID-19, enrolled during active disease. The donor label of this sample is uncertain.

This chain connects TRBV9 to TRBJ1-6; D is unclear. The CDR3 extends over 15 amino acids. Trimming pared 2 bases from V and 3 bases from J, leaving 9 bases between. The V gene's germline CDR1 is SGDLS and CDR2 YYNGEE. The CDR3 loop reads CASSVDPGYNSPLHF. The CDR3, as DNA: TGTGCCAGCAGCGTTGATCCCGGCTATAATTCACCCCTCCACTTT.

The V call is TRBV15, the J call TRBJ1-2, with D possibly TRBD1 on 6 matching bases. Trimming shortened V by 1 base and J by 3 bases, and 15 bases separated the two germline ends. Germline assignment: CDR1 LNHNV and CDR2 YYDKDF (reference sequence). The length of the CDR3 is 16 residues. This CDR3 reads CATSRGPRGGDYGYTF. The DNA for the CDR3 is TGTGCCACCAGCAGAGGCCCCAGGGGCGGCGACTATGGCTACACCTTC.

This chain uses TRBV3-1 (or the pseudogene TRBV3-2) with TRBJ1-1; the D is unclear. Germline-derived CDR1 and CDR2 are LGHDT and YNNKEL (reference sequence). V was pared by 4 bases and J by 3 bases, with 12 bases between. This CDR3 is built from 14 residues. DNA for the CDR3: TGTGCCAGCAGCCCACTCAATCCGGACACTGAAGCTTTCTTT. Translation gives CASSPLNPDTEAFF.

This chain joins TRBV6-2 or TRBV6-3 and TRBJ1-2; no firm D call. The germline V gene encodes CDR1 MNHEY and CDR2 SVGEGT. The CDR3 runs to 14 residues. V was pared by 5 bases and J by 1 base, with 11 bases between. CDR3 residues: CASSLPRDNYGYTF. The CDR3 region has the DNA TGTGCCAGCAGTCTTCCGCGTGATAACTATGGCTACACCTTC.

This clone occurred a few times. Other nucleotide sequences in the sample specify the same CDR3. This chain joins TRBV28 and TRBJ1-5; D not certain. V lost 2 bases, J lost 1 base, and 12 bases lay in between. This CDR3 has 16 residues. Looked up from germline, CDR1 is MDHEN and CDR2 is SYDVKM. The chain's CDR3 is CASSLISGNSNQPQHF. CDR3 coding DNA: TGTGCCAGCAGTTTAATATCGGGAAACAGCAATCAGCCCCAGCATTTT.

The chain combines TRBV19 with TRBJ1-5, with TRBD1 matching over 10 bases. This CDR3 spans 14 amino acids. CDR1 and CDR2 (germline): LNHDA, SQIVND (reference sequence). V shed 6 bases and J 3 bases; nucleotides not matched to a gene: 2. The chain's CDR3 is CASSGTGANQPQHF. The CDR3 DNA reads TGTGCCAGTAGCGGGACAGGGGCCAATCAGCCCCAGCATTTT.

This chain connects TRBV5-1 to TRBJ2-2; 8 bases line up with TRBD2. Germline CDR1 is SGHRS and CDR2 is YFSETQ. Trimming removed 0 bases from V and 9 bases from J; junction bases left unmatched: 7. CDR3 size: 15 residues. CDR3 DNA sequence: TGCGCCAGCAGCTTGGTGGTAGCGGGACCCCGGGAGCTGTTTTTT. Encoded protein: CASSLVVAGPRELFF.

The rearrangement links TRBV19 to TRBJ1-6; 7 nucleotides line up with TRBD1. The germline gives CDR1 LNHDA, CDR2 SQIVND (reference sequence). The V gene end was trimmed by 5 bases and the J gene end by 7 bases; junction bases not matched to a gene: 5. CDR3 size: 14 residues. This CDR3 is CASSAGTVNSPLHF. The CDR3, as DNA: TGTGCCAGTAGTGCCGGGACAGTAAATTCACCCCTCCACTTT.

The chain joins TRBV6-6 to TRBJ1-1; D is possibly TRBD1 (5 bases). There are 15 residues in the CDR3. Trimming took off 6 bases at V and 4 bases at J, with 18 bases between the two ends. CDR1 is MNHNY, CDR2 SVGAGI, per germline (reference sequence). The CDR3 is CASSPSSGHPTEAFF. In nucleotides, the CDR3 is TGTGCCAGCAGCCCGAGTTCTGGACATCCCACTGAAGCTTTCTTT.

This clone has only a few counts. CDR3 amino acids: CASSLTVGQFNQPQHF. The CDR3 DNA reads TGTGCCAGCAGCTTAACCGTGGGACAATTCAATCAGCCCCAGCATTTT. V usage is TRBV7-2 and J usage is TRBJ1-5; TRBD1 is a possible D gene (6 bases). Trimming left V 2 bases short and J 3 bases short, with 14 bases between. Germline V lookup: CDR1 SGHTA, CDR2 FQGNSA. The CDR3 is made up of 16 amino acids. The whole variable domain, remainder taken from reference TRBV7-2 and TRBJ1-5, is GAGVSQSPSNKVTEKGKDVELRCDPISGHTALYWYRQSLGQGLEFLIYFQGNSAPDKSGLPSDRFSAERTGGSVSTLTIQRTQQEDSAVYLCASSLTVGQFNQPQHFGDGTRLSIL.

This clone was seen just once. The chain couples TRBV19 to TRBJ2-1; 9 nucleotides agree with TRBD2. The CDR3 length is 13 residues. With 3 bases clipped from V and 10 bases from J, the junction kept 4 bases outside the gene matches. From germline, CDR1 is LNHDA and CDR2 SQIVND (reference sequence). CDR3 coding DNA: TGTGCCAGTAGTATTCGGCGGGAGGGCGAGCAGTTCTTC. Translation: CASSIRREGEQFF.

This chain uses TRBV6-6 with TRBJ1-1; D is unresolved. CDR1 is MNHNY, CDR2 SVGAGI, per germline (reference sequence). The CDR3 runs to 11 residues. The germline V and J ends were trimmed by 8 bases and 6 bases, with 10 bases remaining between them. CDR3 protein: CASLRIAEAFF. The CDR3 DNA reads as TGTGCCAGCTTGAGGATCGCTGAAGCTTTCTTT.

The CDR3 coding sequence is TGTGCCAGCCCCCTTCGACTAGCGGGAGGCCCCCTACTTCCCTACGAGCAGTACTTC. Its translation: CASPLRLAGGPLLPYEQYF. V usage is TRBV27 and J usage is TRBJ2-7; TRBD2 matches at 13 bases. The germline CDR1 and CDR2 sequences are MNHEY and SMNVEV (reference sequence). The CDR3 is 19 amino acids. The V and J ends lost 8 bases and 2 bases, in that order; junction bases with no gene match: 18.

The chain couples TRBV6-1 to TRBJ1-2; tentative D call: TRBD1 (5 bases). CDR3 length: 13 amino acids. CDR1 and CDR2 (germline): MNHNS, SASEGT. Trimming removed 3 bases from V and 4 bases from J, with 9 bases in between. In nucleotides, the CDR3 is TGTGCCAGCAGTGATGGGGCAGGCTATGGCTACACCTTC. Translating it yields CASSDGAGYGYTF.

V and J are TRBV6-5 and TRBJ2-7; 8 positions match TRBD1. CDR3 length: 13 residues. The germline gives CDR1 MNHEY, CDR2 SVGAGI. V shed 6 bases and J 6 bases; nucleotides not matched to a gene: 7. The CDR3 bases are TGTGCCAGCAGATGGCAGGGGGCGAGCGAGCAGTACTTC. It is translated as CASRWQGASEQYF.

This clone was counted once. The chain uses TRBV6-5 and TRBJ2-7; 11 bases align to TRBD1. Looked up from germline, CDR1 is MNHEY and CDR2 is SVGAGI. V shed 8 bases, J shed 7 bases, and the junction held 10 bases outside the gene matches. CDR3 length: 14 residues. The CDR3: CASVRTGGLMEQYF. The CDR3 nucleotides read TGTGCCAGCGTACGGACAGGGGGCTTGATGGAGCAGTACTTC.

The chain combines TRBV6-5 with TRBJ1-4; no definite D call. Deletions cut 7 bases from V and 5 bases from J, with 17 bases between. Germline CDR1 MNHEY, CDR2 SVGAGI. The CDR3 has 15 residues. As DNA, the CDR3 is TGTGCCAGCACCCTTATATCGTACGGGAATGAAAAACTGTTTTTT. Its translation: CASTLISYGNEKLFF.

This chain uses TRBV24-1 with TRBJ2-7; 7 nucleotides line up with TRBD1. Germline V gene sequence: CDR1 KGHDR, CDR2 SFDVKD. With V trimmed by 4 bases and J by 6 bases, 8 bases remained unmatched. The CDR3 runs 14 residues. The CDR3 region is CATSEAGTDPEQYF. DNA of the CDR3: TGTGCCACCAGTGAAGCTGGGACAGACCCCGAGCAGTACTTC.

J is TRBJ1-1 and V is TRBV28; TRBD1 is a possible D gene (6 bases). Germline CDR1 MDHEN, CDR2 SYDVKM. This CDR3 spans 14 amino acids. Trimming left V 4 bases short and J 5 bases short, with 14 bases between. In DNA form, the CDR3 reads TGTGCCAGCAGTTACCCAGGGGTGGGGACTGAAGCTTTCTTT. Its translation is CASSYPGVGTEAFF.

V and J are TRBV9 and TRBJ2-3; 11 bases line up with TRBD2. The ends lost 2 bases at V and 5 bases at J; junction bases unmatched: 7. Germline V gene lookup returns CDR1 SGDLS and CDR2 YYNGEE. CDR3 length: 16 amino acids. CDR3 in DNA: TGTGCCAGCAGCGTCTCAATTCTAGCGGGAGGAGATACGCAGTATTTT. It encodes CASSVSILAGGDTQYF. Full variable domain (outside the CDR3, taken from reference TRBV9 and TRBJ2-3): DSGVTQTPKHLITATGQRVTLRCSPRSGDLSVYWYQQSLDQGLQFLIQYYNGEERAKGNILERFSAQQFPDLHSELNLSSLELGDSALYFCASSVSILAGGDTQYFGPGTRLTVL.